This TCR beta chain stems from a study of T-cell memory formation after mild COVID-19. Study background: There were largely donor-specific TCR clusters. Whole-study findings and limits: Confirmation was lacking for SARS-CoV-2 specificity of second-wave clones that peaked on day 37. CD4+ bias marked clones expanding day 15 to 37, unlike balanced contracting clones.

5'RACE primed at constant segments yielded TCR alpha and TCR beta cDNA libraries bearing sample barcodes and UMIs. TCRdb re-analysed the 5' RACE reads in MiXCR, keeping a single row per CDR3 protein. This sample yields 250,000 to 300,000 distinct CDR3 sequences, of which 8.2% are seen a single time; around a fifth belongs to the top ten. This clonotype was observed at least ten times. Its cognate antigen is unknown. V was pared by 2 bases and J by 10 bases, with 9 bases between. CDR1 is MNHEY, CDR2 SVGEGT, per germline. This CDR3 has 12 residues. The sequencing input was PBMCs or a T cell subset sorted from them (not recorded which). The TCR sequence derives from a man younger than 35 who had mild COVID-19 (a few samples of this study predate the infection). Cell type and time point are not known. The V call is TRBV6-2 or TRBV6-3, the J call TRBJ2-1; D gene uncertain. This CDR3 is CASSYEVSEQFF. Here the CDR3 DNA reads TGTGCCAGCAGTTACGAAGTCTCCGAGCAGTTCTTC.